Presented here are 7 T cell receptor beta chains from one specimen sequenced in a study of T cell responses to AZD1222 COVID-19 vaccine. Profiling relied on immunoSEQ multiplex PCR, and the TCRdb table lists in-frame clones only, not all of them. The sample lists about 110,000 clones; around 90% were seen once. The specimen was peripheral blood, collected 28 days after the second AZD1222 dose. Receptors were obtained from an adult who received the AZD1222 COVID-19 vaccine.

The rearrangement links TRBV5-6 to TRBJ2-7; D is ambiguous. Germline CDR1 is SGHDT and CDR2 is YYEEEE. The V and J ends lost 1 base and 0 bases respectively, with 5 bases between them. The CDR3 is 13 residues long. CDR3 coding DNA: TGTGCCAGCAGCTTGTCAGTCTCCTACGAGCAGTACTTC. Translated, it gives CASSLSVSYEQYF.

The V gene is TRBV4-1, the J gene TRBJ2-7; maybe TRBD1 (5 bases). Germline values: CDR1 MGHRA, CDR2 YSYEKL. The V end lost 5 bases, the J end lost 4 bases, and 12 bases lay between the germline ends. This CDR3 region has 13 residues. This CDR3 reads CASSYTGLYEQYF. CDR3 in DNA: TGCGCCAGCAGCTATACAGGTTTATACGAGCAGTACTTC.

The chain has TRBV5-1 and TRBJ1-2, with D uncertain. V lost 0 bases and J 6 bases, leaving 12 bases between the germline ends. The CDR3 is 14 amino acids. Germline V CDR1 and CDR2: SGHRS, YFSETQ. The chain's CDR3 is CASSLAATPDGYTF. CDR3 DNA sequence: TGCGCCAGCAGCTTGGCGGCCACACCGGATGGCTACACCTTC.

V gene TRBV27 combines with J gene TRBJ2-2, with 12 bases fitting TRBD1. Looked up from germline, CDR1 is MNHEY and CDR2 is SMNVEV (reference sequence). The V and J ends lost 5 bases and 6 bases, in that order; junction bases with no gene match: 10. The CDR3 consists of 17 residues. In DNA form, the CDR3 reads TGTGCCAGCAGTCGGGACAGGGGGCTCGAACGGGCCGGGGAGCTGTTTTTT. It translates to CASSRDRGLERAGELFF.

This sequence joins TRBV6-5 and TRBJ2-7; 8 bases map to TRBD2. V lost 7 bases and J lost 6; bases outside the gene matches: 14. Germline CDR1 is MNHEY and CDR2 is SVGAGI. The CDR3 runs 15 residues. The CDR3 here is CASKVRSGSVVEQYF. The CDR3 nucleotides are TGTGCCAGCAAAGTACGCAGCGGGAGTGTCGTCGAGCAGTACTTC.

V and J are TRBV9 and TRBJ1-1, with no clear D. V lost 0 bases and J lost 2, with 8 bases in between. This CDR3 region has 14 residues. Germline CDR1 reads SGDLS; CDR2 reads YYNGEE. CDR3 amino acids: CASSVEPKNTEAFF. The CDR3 DNA sequence: TGTGCCAGCAGCGTAGAGCCAAAAAACACTGAAGCTTTCTTT.

This CDR3 reads CASSIGARQSSGANVLTF. CDR3 nucleotides: TGTGCCAGTAGTATTGGGGCCAGGCAGAGCTCTGGGGCCAACGTCCTGACTTTC. The chain combines TRBV19 with TRBJ2-6, with a weak D call TRBD1 (5 bases). Germline V CDR1 and CDR2: LNHDA, SQIVND (reference sequence). This CDR3 is 18 amino acids long. V was clipped by 3 bases and J by 0 bases, with 15 bases between them.